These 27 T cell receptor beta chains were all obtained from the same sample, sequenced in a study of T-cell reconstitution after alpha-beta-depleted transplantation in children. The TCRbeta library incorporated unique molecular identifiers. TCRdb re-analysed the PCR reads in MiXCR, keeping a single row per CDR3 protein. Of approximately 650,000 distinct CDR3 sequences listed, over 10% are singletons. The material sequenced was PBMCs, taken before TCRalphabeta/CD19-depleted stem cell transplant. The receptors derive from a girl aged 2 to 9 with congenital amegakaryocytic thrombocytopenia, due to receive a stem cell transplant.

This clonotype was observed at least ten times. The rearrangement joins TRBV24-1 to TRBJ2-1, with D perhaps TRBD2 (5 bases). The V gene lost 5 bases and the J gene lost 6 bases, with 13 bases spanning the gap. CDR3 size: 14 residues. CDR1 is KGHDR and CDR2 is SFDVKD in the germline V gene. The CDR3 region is CATSAGQLGNEQFF. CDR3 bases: TGTGCCACCAGTGCCGGGCAACTAGGCAATGAGCAGTTCTTC.

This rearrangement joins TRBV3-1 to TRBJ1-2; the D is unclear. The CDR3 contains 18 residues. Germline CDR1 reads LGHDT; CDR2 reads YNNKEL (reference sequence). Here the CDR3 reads CTCSAWPDESGNLYGYTF. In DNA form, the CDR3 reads TGTACCTGCAGCGCCTGGCCGGACGAAAGTGGCAACCTCTATGGCTACACCTTC.

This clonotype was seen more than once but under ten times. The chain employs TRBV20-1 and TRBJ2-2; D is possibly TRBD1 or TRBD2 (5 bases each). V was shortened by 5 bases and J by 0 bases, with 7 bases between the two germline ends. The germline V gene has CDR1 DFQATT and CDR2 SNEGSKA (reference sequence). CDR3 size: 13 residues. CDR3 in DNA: TGCAGTGCTGGGACCCCGAACACCGGGGAGCTGTTTTTT. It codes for CSAGTPNTGELFF.

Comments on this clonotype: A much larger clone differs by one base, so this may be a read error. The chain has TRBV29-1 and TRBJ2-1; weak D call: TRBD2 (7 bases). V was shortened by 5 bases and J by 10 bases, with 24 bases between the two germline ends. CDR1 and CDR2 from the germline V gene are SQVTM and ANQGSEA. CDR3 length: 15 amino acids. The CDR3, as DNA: TGCAGCGTTTGGGGGGGGGCTAGCGGATCCCTAGAGCAGTTCTTC. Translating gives CSVWGGASGSLEQFF.

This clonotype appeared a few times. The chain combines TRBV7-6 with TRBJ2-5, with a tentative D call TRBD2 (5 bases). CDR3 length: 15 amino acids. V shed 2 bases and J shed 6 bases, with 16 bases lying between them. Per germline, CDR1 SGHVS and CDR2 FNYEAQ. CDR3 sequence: CASSLRAGGEQTQYF. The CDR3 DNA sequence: TGTGCCAGCAGCTTAAGAGCCGGAGGTGAACAGACCCAGTACTTC. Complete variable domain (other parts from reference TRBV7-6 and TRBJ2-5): GAGVSQSPRYKVTKRGQDVALRCDPISGHVSLYWYRQALGQGPEFLTYFNYEAQQDKSGLPNDRFSAERPEGSISTLTIQRTEQRDSAMYRCASSLRAGGEQTQYFGPGTRLLVL.

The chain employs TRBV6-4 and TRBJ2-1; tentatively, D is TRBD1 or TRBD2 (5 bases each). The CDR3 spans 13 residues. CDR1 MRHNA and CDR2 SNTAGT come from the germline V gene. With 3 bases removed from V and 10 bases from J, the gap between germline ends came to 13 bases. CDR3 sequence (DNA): TGTGCCAGCAGTGAAACTACCAGGGACGAGCAGTTCTTC. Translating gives CASSETTRDEQFF.

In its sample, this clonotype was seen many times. The CDR3 loop is CASTLYGGDNEQFF. In DNA, the CDR3 is TGCGCCAGCACCTTATACGGGGGCGACAATGAGCAGTTCTTC. The V gene is TRBV5-1, the J gene TRBJ2-1; D is perhaps TRBD1 or TRBD2 (6 bases each). The CDR3 is made up of 14 amino acids. The V gene's germline CDR1 is SGHRS and CDR2 YFSETQ. V was clipped by 6 bases and J by 5 bases, with 15 bases between them.

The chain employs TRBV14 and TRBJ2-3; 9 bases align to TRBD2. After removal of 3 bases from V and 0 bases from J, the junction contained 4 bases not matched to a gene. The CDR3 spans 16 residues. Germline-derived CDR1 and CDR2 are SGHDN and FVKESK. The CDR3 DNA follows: TGTGCCAGCAGCCATCTAGCGGGACCCAGCACAGATACGCAGTATTTT. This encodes CASSHLAGPSTDTQYF.

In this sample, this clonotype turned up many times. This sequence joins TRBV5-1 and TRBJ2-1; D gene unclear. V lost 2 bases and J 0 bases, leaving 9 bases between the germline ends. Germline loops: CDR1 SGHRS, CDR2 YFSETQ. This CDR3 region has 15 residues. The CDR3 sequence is CASSFTAYSYNEQFF. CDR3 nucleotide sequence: TGCGCCAGCAGCTTTACAGCTTACTCCTACAATGAGCAGTTCTTC.

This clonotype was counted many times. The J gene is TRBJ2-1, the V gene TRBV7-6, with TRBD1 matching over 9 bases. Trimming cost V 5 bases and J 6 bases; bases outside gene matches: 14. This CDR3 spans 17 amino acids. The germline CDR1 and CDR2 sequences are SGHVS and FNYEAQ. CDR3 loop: CASSPHPHGTGFNEQFF. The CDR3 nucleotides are TGTGCCAGCAGCCCCCACCCCCACGGGACAGGGTTCAATGAGCAGTTCTTC.

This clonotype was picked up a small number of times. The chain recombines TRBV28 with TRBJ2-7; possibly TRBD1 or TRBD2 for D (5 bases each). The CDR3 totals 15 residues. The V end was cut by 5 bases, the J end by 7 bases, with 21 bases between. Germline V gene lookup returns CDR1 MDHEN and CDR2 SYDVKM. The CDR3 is CASSAPGTLPREQYF. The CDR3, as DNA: TGTGCCAGCAGTGCCCCCGGGACCCTCCCGCGAGAGCAGTACTTC.

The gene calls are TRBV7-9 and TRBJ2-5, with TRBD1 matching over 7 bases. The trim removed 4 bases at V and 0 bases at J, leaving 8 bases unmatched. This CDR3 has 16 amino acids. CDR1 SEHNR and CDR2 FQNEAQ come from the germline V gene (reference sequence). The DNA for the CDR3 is TGTGCCAGCAGCTCAAATCAGGGACAGTACCAAGAGACCCAGTACTTC. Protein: CASSSNQGQYQETQYF.

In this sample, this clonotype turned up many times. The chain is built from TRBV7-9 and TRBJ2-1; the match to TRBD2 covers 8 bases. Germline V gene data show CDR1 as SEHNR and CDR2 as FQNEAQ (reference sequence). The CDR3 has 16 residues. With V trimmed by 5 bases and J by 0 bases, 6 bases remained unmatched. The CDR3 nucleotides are TGTGCCAGCAGCGGACAGCGGGAGTACTCCTACAATGAGCAGTTCTTC. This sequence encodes CASSGQREYSYNEQFF. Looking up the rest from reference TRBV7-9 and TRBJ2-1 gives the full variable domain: DTGVSQNPRHKITKRGQNVTFRCDPISEHNRLYWYRQTLGQGPEFLTYFQNEAQLEKSRLLSDRFSAERPKGSFSTLEIQRTEQGDSAMYLCASSGQREYSYNEQFFGPGTRLTVL.

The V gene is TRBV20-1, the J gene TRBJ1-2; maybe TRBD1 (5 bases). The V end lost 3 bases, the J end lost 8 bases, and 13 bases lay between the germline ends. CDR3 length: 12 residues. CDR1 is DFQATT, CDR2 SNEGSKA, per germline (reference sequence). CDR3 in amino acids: CSARGPAGGYTF. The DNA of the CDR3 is TGCAGTGCTAGGGGACCAGCGGGAGGCTACACCTTC.

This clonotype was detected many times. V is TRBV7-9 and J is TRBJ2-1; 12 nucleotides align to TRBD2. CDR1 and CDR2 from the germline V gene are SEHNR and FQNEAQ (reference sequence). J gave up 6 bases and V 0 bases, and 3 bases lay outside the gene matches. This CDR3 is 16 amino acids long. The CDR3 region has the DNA TGTGCCAGCAGCTTAGCGGCTAGCGGGAGGGCCAATGAGCAGTTCTTC. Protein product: CASSLAASGRANEQFF.

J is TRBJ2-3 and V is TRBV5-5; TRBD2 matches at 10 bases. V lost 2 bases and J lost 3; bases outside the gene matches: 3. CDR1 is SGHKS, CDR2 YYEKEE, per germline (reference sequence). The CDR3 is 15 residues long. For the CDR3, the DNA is TGTGCCAGCAGCTTAGCGGGAGGGGAAACAGATACGCAGTATTTT. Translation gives CASSLAGGETDTQYF.

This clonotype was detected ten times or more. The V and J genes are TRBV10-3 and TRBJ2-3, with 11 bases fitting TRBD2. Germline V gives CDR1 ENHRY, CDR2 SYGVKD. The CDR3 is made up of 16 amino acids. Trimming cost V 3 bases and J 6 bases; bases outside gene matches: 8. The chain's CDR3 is CAISETSGSSIDTQYF. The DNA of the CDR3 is TGTGCCATCAGTGAAACTAGCGGGAGTAGTATTGATACGCAGTATTTT.

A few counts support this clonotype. The CDR3 nucleotides are TGCGCCAGCAGCTTGGGAGGGACTTTCCAAGAGACCCAGTACTTC. Amino acid sequence: CASSLGGTFQETQYF. The rearrangement uses TRBV5-1 and TRBJ2-5; possibly TRBD2 for D (6 bases). V was cut by 0 bases and J by 1 base, with 10 bases left in between. This CDR3 region has 15 residues. Germline CDR1 reads SGHRS; CDR2 reads YFSETQ.

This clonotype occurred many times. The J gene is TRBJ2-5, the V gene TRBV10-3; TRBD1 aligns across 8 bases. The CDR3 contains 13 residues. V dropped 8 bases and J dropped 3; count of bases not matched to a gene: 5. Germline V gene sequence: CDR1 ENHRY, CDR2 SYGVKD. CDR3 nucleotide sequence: TGTGCCATCTCCCTGGACAGGGAAGAGACCCAGTACTTC. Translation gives CAISLDREETQYF.

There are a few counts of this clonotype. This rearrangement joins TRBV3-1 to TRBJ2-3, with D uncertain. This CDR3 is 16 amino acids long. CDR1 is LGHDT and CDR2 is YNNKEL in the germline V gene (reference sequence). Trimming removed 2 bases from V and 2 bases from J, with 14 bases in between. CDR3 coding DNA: TGTGCCAGCAGCCAATCTTCTACAACGGCCACAGATACGCAGTATTTT. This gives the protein CASSQSSTTATDTQYF.

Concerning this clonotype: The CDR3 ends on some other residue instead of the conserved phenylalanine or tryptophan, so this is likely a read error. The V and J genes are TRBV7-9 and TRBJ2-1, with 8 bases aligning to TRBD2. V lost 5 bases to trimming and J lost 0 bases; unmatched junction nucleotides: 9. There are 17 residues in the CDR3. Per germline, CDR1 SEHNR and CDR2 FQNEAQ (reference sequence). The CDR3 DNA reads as TGTGCCAGCAGCCCCGGAGCGACTAGCGCCTCCTACAATGAGCAGTTCTCC. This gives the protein CASSPGATSASYNEQFS.

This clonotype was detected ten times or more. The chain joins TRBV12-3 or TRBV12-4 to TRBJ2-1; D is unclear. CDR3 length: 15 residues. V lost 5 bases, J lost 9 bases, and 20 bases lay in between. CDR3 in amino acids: CASSPMGTARAEQFF. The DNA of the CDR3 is TGTGCCAGCAGTCCCATGGGCACGGCTAGGGCTGAGCAGTTCTTC.

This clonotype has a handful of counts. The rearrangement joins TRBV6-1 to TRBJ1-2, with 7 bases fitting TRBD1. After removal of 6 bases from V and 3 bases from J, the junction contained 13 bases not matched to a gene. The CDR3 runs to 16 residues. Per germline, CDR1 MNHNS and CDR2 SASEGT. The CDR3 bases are TGTGCCAGCAGACGATCGATACAGGGGATACACTATGGCTACACCTTC. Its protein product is CASRRSIQGIHYGYTF.

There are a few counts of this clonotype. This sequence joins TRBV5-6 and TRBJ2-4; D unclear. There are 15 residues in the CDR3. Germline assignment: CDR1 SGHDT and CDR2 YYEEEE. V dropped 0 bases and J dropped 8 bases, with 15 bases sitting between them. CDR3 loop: CASSLDGSPGDIQYF. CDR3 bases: TGTGCCAGCAGCTTGGATGGAAGCCCTGGAGACATTCAGTACTTC.

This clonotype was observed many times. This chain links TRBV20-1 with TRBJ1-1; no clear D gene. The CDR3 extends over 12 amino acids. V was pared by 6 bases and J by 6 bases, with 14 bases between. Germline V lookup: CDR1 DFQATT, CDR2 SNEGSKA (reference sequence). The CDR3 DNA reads TGCAGTGCCCCTATGGGGAGCCCTGAAGCTTTCTTT. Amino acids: CSAPMGSPEAFF.

As DNA, the CDR3 is TGTGCCATCAGTGAGTCGATCCAGCGGGGGTTCTACGAGCAGTACTTC. Protein: CAISESIQRGFYEQYF. This chain links TRBV10-3 with TRBJ2-7, with TRBD2 identical over 8 bases. CDR3 size: 16 residues. The V gene end was trimmed by 0 bases and the J gene end by 3 bases; junction bases not matched to a gene: 7. Per germline, CDR1 ENHRY and CDR2 SYGVKD.

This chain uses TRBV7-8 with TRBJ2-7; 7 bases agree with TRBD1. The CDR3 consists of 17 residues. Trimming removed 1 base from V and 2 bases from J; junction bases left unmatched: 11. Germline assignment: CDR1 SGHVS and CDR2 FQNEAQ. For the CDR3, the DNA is TGTGCCAGCAGCTTAGTAGATGACAGGGAGTTCCCCTACGAGCAGTACTTC. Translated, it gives CASSLVDDREFPYEQYF. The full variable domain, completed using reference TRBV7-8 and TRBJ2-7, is GAGVSQSPRYKVAKRGQDVALRCDPISGHVSLFWYQQALGQGPEFLTYFQNEAQLDKSGLPSDRFFAERPEGSVSTLKIQRTQQEDSAVYLCASSLVDDREFPYEQYFGPGTRLTVT.